This entry describes one T cell receptor beta chain. Its antigen has not been determined. No per-base quality is available; no much larger clone lies one base away. The sample comes from a study of shared clonotypes between healthy human individuals (TCRdb year 2020). Regarding the study in general: The cohort comprised two women and three men aged 18 to 49 years. Between about 0.94 and 8.9 billion PBMCs per donor were obtained by leukapheresis. For each donor, three plates each were used for CD4 naive and CD4 memory, two plates were used for CD8 naive, and one plate was used for CD8 memory. Different laboratories and diverse techniques were used to prepare libraries and sequence TCR repertoires, to increase sequencing depth and limit assay-specific biases. The study deeply sequenced blood TCR repertoires of several healthy adults to estimate repertoire size and the extent of clonotype sharing between individuals. Findings and caveats that apply to the study as a whole: Only blood was sampled, and tissue TCR repertoires likely differ from those in blood. Because the study included a small number of donors, the genetic and exposure-history diversity represented was limited. Compared with non-shared clonotypes, clonotypes shared by all four sorted-subset donors had higher generation probabilities. Larger estimated clonotype richness was generally found for naive subsets than for memory subsets. Based on pairwise subsampling, the degree of clonotype sharing among donors was expected to be affected by sequencing depth. Even with the large sequencing depth, rarefaction of the sorted-subset datasets indicated that sequencing was incomplete. When a handful of donors were compared, the shared fraction of clonotypes was around 5% for naive CD4, around 3.5% for naive CD8, roughly 2.5% for memory CD4, and less than 0.5% for memory CD8.

Using the deep immunoSEQ assay, TCR CDR3 regions were amplified from genomic DNA by multiplex PCR. Extracted genomic DNA from each cell subset was distributed evenly across all wells of several immunoSEQ 96-well plates, and each plate was treated as a replicate. Each replicate PCR for sorted subsets received around 200 ng genomic DNA, equal to about 30,000 T cell genomes. Purified libraries were measured with a Qubit 3.0 fluorometer, size-checked on a Bioanalyzer 2100, and measured again with the KAPA Library Quantification kit. A separate single-read 150-cycle Illumina NextSeq 550 flow cell was used to sequence each immunoSEQ 96-well plate. The study's own analysis went as follows. The immunoSEQ output contained only junctional sequences without quality scores, so filtering could not match that applied to full-length reads. Sequences were annotated with PyIR, a Python wrapper for IgBLAST v1.9, and V/J genes and CDR3 were assigned using IMGT germline references. Any read was removed if the V/J assignment was weak (E-value above 1e-6), the CDR3 was missing, or the read contained stop codons, out-of-frame junctions, or ambiguous translated residues. A V3J clonotype was defined by an identical inferred V gene, J gene, and CDR3 amino acid sequence. Percentage overlap between repertoires was computed as shared unique clonotypes divided by the size of the smaller repertoire. Repertoire richness was assessed with RTK rarefaction, the Chao1 estimator, and Recon v2.1 estimates of unobserved clonotypes. Generation probabilities for all TCRbeta clonotypes obtained by the gDNA method from several donors were computed using OLGA. Not all clones reach the TCRdb copy of this immuneACCESS table, which keeps in-frame sequences only. Checked studies attribute under half of the gap to unresolved V genes and leave the rest unexplained. The V and J calls and clone size were taken over from that table, and D and trimming were inferred from the DNA. In this sample the table shows 2 million to 2.5 million clones, more than 85% of which occur a single time. The ten largest make up approximately 0.4% of the sample.

Healthy HIV-negative adults with no recently reported acute infections or vaccinations were included as donors. Every donor was a Caucasian adult living in Nashville, Tennessee, USA. CD4+ T cells were enriched by magnetic negative selection; naive cells were then positively selected on CD45RA, and the negative fraction formed the memory subset. After blood collection by leukapheresis, PBMCs were isolated using Ficoll-Histopaque density gradient centrifugation and then cryopreserved in the vapor phase of liquid nitrogen. Analytical flow cytometry was used to check the purity and quantity of every magnetically sorted T cell population. From each sorted fraction, genomic DNA was isolated and quantified by UV absorbance on a Nanodrop 2000c. The germline V gene (reference sequence) yields MNHEY for CDR1 and SMNVEV for CDR2. The CDR3 starts with the cysteine, ends with the phenylalanine, and has 10 residues. Only the CDR3 part of the read is kept: 30 bases, read in frame from the first base. V drops 8 bases and J drops 2 bases, leaving 4 bases in between.

The source of this sequence is a man aged 18-30 years in good health. Some clones in this sample may be carry-over from other donors' samples. Rearrangement joined TRBV27 to TRBJ2-7; confidence is insufficient to name the D gene. What was sequenced was naive CD4+ T cells from PBMCs. The label giving this sample's cell subset or site can be read as: CD45RA+ positively selected. The DNA reads as follows: TGTGCCAGCGGGACCTACGAGCAGTACTTC. Its amino acids are CASGTYEQYF.